The rows below give T cell receptor beta chains drawn from one sample of a study of T cells in Graves' hyperthyroidism and ophthalmopathy. TCRdb analysed the multiplex PCR reads with MiXCR anew, one entry per CDR3 protein. The repertoire has 450,000 to 650,000 distinct CDR3 sequences, roughly 17% of them found once; the top ten carry around 17%. Sequences were obtained from blood. All receptors come from a young woman with Graves' ophthalmopathy. Each CDR3 is given with its conserved first and last residue. Fields, in order: J gene, clone size, D gene, V gene, CDR3 protein, CDR3 DNA. The D gene is left open where the match is weak. Size values are once, few and many counts, or a class for expanded clones, and some rows have none.

>TRBJ2-4|many|TRBD1|TRBV28
CASSLRTGDFYIQYF
TGTGCCAGCAGTTTACGGACAGGCGATTTTTACATTCAGTACTTC
>TRBJ2-5|-|-|TRBV28
CASSFRVTTKETQYF
TGTGCCAGCAGTTTTAGGGTCACAACGAAAGAGACCCAGTACTTC
>TRBJ1-2|many|-|TRBV30
CAWSVGLYLEGLDGYTF
TGTGCCTGGAGTGTAGGCCTCTATTTGGAGGGACTCGATGGCTACACCTTC
>TRBJ2-5|many|-|TRBV20-1
CSAKRANQETQYF
TGCAGTGCTAAAAGGGCCAACCAGGAGACCCAGTACTTC
>TRBJ2-7|-|-|TRBV4-1
CANSQNEGADYEQYF
TGCGCCAACAGCCAAAACGAAGGGGCCGACTACGAGCAGTACTTC
>TRBJ1-2|once|TRBD1|TRBV12-3/TRBV12-4
CASRTTGGALSYGYTF
TGTGCCAGCAGGACGACAGGGGGCGCTTTGAGTTATGGCTACACCTTC
>TRBJ2-7|-|-|TRBV10-3
CAISEWQGREQYF
TGTGCCATCAGTGAGTGGCAGGGGCGAGAGCAGTACTTC
>TRBJ2-7|many|-|TRBV7-9
CASSLALGDNEQYF
TGTGCCAGCAGCTTAGCGCTCGGGGATAACGAGCAGTACTTC
>TRBJ1-6|few|-|TRBV6-2/TRBV6-3
CASSQGTETIYNSPLHF
TGTGCCAGCAGTCAGGGCACCGAGACCATATATAATTCACCCCTCCACTTT
>TRBJ1-2|-|TRBD1|TRBV28
CASATPGQGIGYTF
TGTGCCAGCGCAACGCCGGGACAGGGGATCGGCTACACCTTC
>TRBJ2-3|many|TRBD1|TRBV28
CASSGPGTGDTDTQYF
TGTGCCAGCAGTGGGCCCGGAACAGGGGACACAGATACGCAGTATTTT
>TRBJ2-7|many|TRBD2|TRBV28
CASSRSGLAGGSYEQYF
TGTGCCAGCAGTAGGTCAGGACTAGCGGGAGGTTCCTACGAGCAGTACTTC
>TRBJ1-4|-|-|TRBV30
CAWSGAGRLNEKLFF
TGTGCCTGGAGTGGGGCGGGACGGCTTAATGAAAAACTGTTTTTT
>TRBJ1-2|-|-|TRBV14
CASSQGAWVSDYGYTF
TGTGCCAGCAGCCAAGGGGCCTGGGTTTCCGACTATGGCTACACCTTC
>TRBJ1-2|many|-|TRBV7-9
CASRETRGRGDYGYTF
TGTGCCAGCAGAGAGACACGTGGGCGGGGCGACTATGGCTACACCTTC
>TRBJ1-2|many|-|TRBV6-1
CASSEGPRIMRRGYTF
TGTGCCAGCAGTGAAGGGCCCAGGATAATGCGGCGTGGCTACACCTTC
>TRBJ1-6|-|TRBD1|TRBV6-6
CASSYEGARNSPLHF
TGTGCCAGCAGTTACGAGGGGGCACGGAATTCACCCCTCCACTTT
>TRBJ2-5|-|-|TRBV2
CASSEVAWETRYF
TGTGCCAGCAGTGAAGTAGCGTGGGAGACCCGGTACTTC
>TRBJ2-2|few|TRBD1|TRBV2
CASSDPGTVNTGELFF
TGTGCCAGCAGTGACCCCGGGACAGTAAACACCGGGGAGCTGTTTTTT
>TRBJ1-5|many|-|TRBV7-2
CASSVASNQPQHF
TGTGCCAGCAGCGTTGCAAGCAATCAGCCCCAGCATTTT
>TRBJ2-7|many|-|TRBV12-3/TRBV12-4
CASTMIGVNYEQYF
TGTGCCAGCACCATGATAGGGGTAAACTACGAGCAGTACTTC
>TRBJ2-7|many|-|TRBV18
CASSPPDSYEQYF
TGTGCCAGCAGTCCTCCCGACAGCTACGAGCAGTACTTC
>TRBJ1-1|many|TRBD1|TRBV30
CAWRGGQPEAFF
TGTGCCTGGAGAGGGGGACAGCCTGAAGCTTTCTTT
>TRBJ1-1|many|TRBD1|TRBV5-1
CASSRTGSLFGKQKINTEAFF
TGCGCCAGCAGTCGGACAGGGTCTCTTTTCGGAAAACAAAAGATCAACACTGAAGCTTTCTTT
>TRBJ2-2|few|-|TRBV3-1
CASSPGLFNTGELFF
TGTGCCAGCAGCCCGGGACTGTTCAACACCGGGGAGCTGTTTTTT
>TRBJ2-5|many|-|TRBV3-1
CASSQVGRDGTQYF
TGTGCCAGCAGCCAAGTGGGAAGGGATGGGACCCAGTACTTC